The rows below give T cell receptor beta chains drawn from one sample of a study of blood T cell repertoires in COVID-19. Libraries were prepared by immunoSEQ multiplex PCR; TCRdb keeps only in-frame clonotypes and omits some of them. The repertoire includes 100,000 to 150,000 clones, around 86% of them detected once, and less than 5% sits in the top ten. Sequencing was carried out using peripheral blood. Every receptor here comes from a man aged 35-49 years with acute or convalescent COVID-19. CDR3s include the opening cysteine and the closing phenylalanine or tryptophan.

J gene | V gene | CDR3 protein
TRBJ1-5 | TRBV18 | CASSPRGQPQHF
TRBJ2-5 | TRBV7-8 | CASSLGGGARETQYF
TRBJ1-5 | TRBV30 | CAWQLPNQPQHF
TRBJ1-1 | TRBV21-1 | CASSKEGTEAFF
TRBJ2-4 | TRBV9 | CASSPGVDAKNIQYF
TRBJ2-7 | TRBV3-1/TRBV3-2 | CASSPNDKPYEQYF
TRBJ1-3 | TRBV7-9 | CASSLTTLENTIYF
TRBJ1-2 | TRBV12-3/TRBV12-4 | CASRGGQLYGYTF
TRBJ2-1 | TRBV6-2/TRBV6-3 | CASSYLDRSYNEQFF
TRBJ2-3 | TRBV11-2 | CASSLSFSSTDTQYF
TRBJ2-7 | TRBV6-5 | CASKTTAKASYEQYF
TRBJ1-2 | TRBV3-1/TRBV3-2 | CASSPGTAPYGYTF
TRBJ1-1 | TRBV30 | CAWSDRNTEAFF
TRBJ1-2 | TRBV6-1 | CASSGGTGDANNYGYTF
TRBJ1-5 | TRBV5-8 | CASSLGTGDSNQPQHF
TRBJ1-1 | TRBV9 | CASSPYRGAGSTEAFF
TRBJ2-1 | TRBV19 | CASSTPGTGNNEQFF